One T cell receptor (beta chain) is described in this entry. Its antigen is still unknown. V shed 0 bases and J shed 7 bases, with 6 bases lying between them. Germline values: CDR1 MGHRA, CDR2 YSYEKL. The length of the CDR3 is 13 residues. Donors contributed one heparinised blood draw apiece, averaging about 110 mL. The sequenced template was cDNA made from the entire isolated RNA. The data were produced by immunoSEQ multiplex PCR, yet TCRdb's version contains in-frame clones alone and is incomplete. The profile shows 310,000 or so clones, approximately 9.7% of them singletons. This record comes from a study of beta chain features in type 1 diabetes. Overall study context: Age, gender, cell numbers and subset yield matched between patients and controls.

General observations from the study: Within each of all four CD4+ subsets, Type 1 diabetes patients had TCRB CDR3s that were moderately but significantly shorter.

This receptor was taken from a young man with type 1 diabetes. The J gene is TRBJ1-4, the V gene TRBV4-1; D is unclear. The sample consisted of central memory CD4+ T cells from blood. The CDR3 nucleotides read TGCGCCAGCAGCCAAGACAGGACTGAAAAACTGTTTTTT. As protein: CASSQDRTEKLFF.